A selection of T cell receptor beta chains follows, all from one sample in a study of patients and donors after allogeneic stem cell transplantation. TCRdb analysed the RT-PCR reads with MiXCR anew, one entry per CDR3 protein. The sample contains about a million distinct CDR3 sequences, approximately 18% of which appear only once. Sequencing was performed on blood, either unsorted or a sorted T cell fraction (not recorded which). Receptor source: a human donor who was either an allogeneic HSCT recipient or a stem cell or donor lymphocyte infusion donor (not recorded which). It is not recorded whose cells these are; they may come from a transplant donor. CDR3s include the opening cysteine and the closing phenylalanine or tryptophan. A D gene is named only where the DNA matches it firmly. Size is omitted from some rows. Given values are once, few, many or a class for expanded clones.

abundance	d_gene	j_gene	v_gene	len	CDR3aa	CDR3nt
many	TRBD1	TRBJ1-5	TRBV12-3/TRBV12-4	14	CASSSQTGREPQHF	TGTGCCAGCAGTTCGCAGACAGGGCGGGAGCCCCAGCATTTT
few	.	TRBJ2-7	TRBV21-1	11	CASSEQGRQYF	TGTGCCAGCAGCGAACAGGGGCGGCAGTACTTC
few	.	TRBJ2-2	TRBV7-9	15	CASSPQVPGTGELFF	TGTGCCAGCAGCCCCCAGGTCCCCGGCACCGGGGAGCTGTTTTTT
few	.	TRBJ2-1	TRBV29-1	14	CSVEPGTPSYEQFF	TGCAGCGTTGAACCCGGGACCCCCTCATATGAGCAGTTCTTC
few	.	TRBJ1-1	TRBV7-2	14	CASSLEQVNTEAFF	TGTGCCAGCAGCTTAGAACAAGTGAACACTGAAGCTTTCTTT
.	.	TRBJ1-6	TRBV4-2	14	CASSQGGVSSPLHF	TGTGCCAGCAGCCAAGGGGGGGTTAGTTCACCCCTCCACTTT
.	TRBD2	TRBJ2-2	TRBV20-1	17	CSARDMMAGGNTGELFF	TGCAGTGCTAGAGATATGATGGCGGGAGGGAACACCGGGGAGCTGTTTTTT
.	.	TRBJ1-5	TRBV12-3/TRBV12-4	15	CASSSAWGDYQPQHF	TGTGCCAGCAGTTCTGCTTGGGGGGATTATCAGCCCCAGCATTTT
few	.	TRBJ2-3	TRBV12-3/TRBV12-4	16	CASSPPGSPSTDTQYF	TGTGCCAGCAGTCCTCCGGGAAGCCCTAGCACAGATACGCAGTATTTT
few	.	TRBJ2-7	TRBV27	11	CASSFGNLQYF	TGTGCCAGCAGTTTCGGCAATTTACAGTACTTC
.	.	TRBJ2-7	TRBV20-1	14	CSARDSRTIGEQYF	TGCAGTGCTAGAGATAGTCGGACGATTGGCGAGCAGTACTTC
.	TRBD2	TRBJ2-5	TRBV6-2/TRBV6-3	15	CASSQGLTIQETQYF	TGTGCCAGCAGCCAGGGACTAACTATCCAAGAGACCCAGTACTTC
few	.	TRBJ1-1	TRBV9	12	CASSVDNTEAFF	TGTGCCAGCAGTGTCGACAACACTGAAGCTTTCTTT
.	.	TRBJ1-1	TRBV5-1	15	CASSLESFRDTEAFF	TGCGCCAGCAGCTTGGAGAGTTTTCGGGACACTGAAGCTTTCTTT
few	.	TRBJ2-7	TRBV2	12	CASLYRTYEQYF	TGTGCCAGCCTTTACAGGACCTACGAGCAGTACTTC
once	TRBD2	TRBJ2-3	TRBV4-2	16	CASSQRTSGGTDTRYF	TGTGCCAGCAGCCAACGGACTAGCGGGGGCACAGATACGCGGTATTTT
.	.	TRBJ2-7	TRBV27	14	CASSLGHTSYEQYF	TGTGCCAGCAGTTTGGGGCACACTTCCTACGAGCAGTACTTC
.	TRBD1	TRBJ2-7	TRBV14	16	CASSPLTGTGAHEQYF	TGTGCCAGCAGCCCATTGACCGGGACAGGGGCACACGAGCAGTACTTC
few	.	TRBJ2-1	TRBV12-3/TRBV12-4	12	CASRSTSNEQFF	TGTGCCAGCAGGTCGACTAGCAATGAGCAGTTCTTC
few	.	TRBJ1-2	TRBV20-1	14	CSAPPRGQYYGYTF	TGCAGTGCCCCGCCACGGGGGCAGTACTATGGCTACACCTTC
.	.	TRBJ1-2	TRBV6-5	15	CASSLAGGPNYGYTF	TGTGCCAGCAGTTTAGCGGGCGGACCTAACTATGGCTACACCTTC
.	TRBD1	TRBJ2-1	TRBV20-1	14	CSAGNGDRVNEQFF	TGCAGTGCTGGAAACGGGGACAGAGTCAATGAGCAGTTCTTC
.	TRBD1	TRBJ1-2	TRBV5-1	13	CASSLGTGIDYTF	TGCGCCAGCAGCCTGGGGACAGGGATAGACTACACCTTC
.	.	TRBJ1-5	TRBV6-1	13	CASSAYRGQPQHF	TGTGCCAGCAGTGCCTACCGGGGACAGCCCCAGCATTTT
few	.	TRBJ2-5	TRBV29-1	17	CSVLKRRGQLNQETQYF	TGCAGCGTTCTCAAAAGGAGGGGACAGCTAAATCAAGAGACCCAGTACTTC
.	.	TRBJ1-3	TRBV6-1	15	CASSPLGISGNTIYF	TGTGCCAGCAGTCCCTTGGGGATTTCTGGAAACACCATATATTTT
.	.	TRBJ1-5	TRBV7-6	22	CASNNPHRRGELSPPRNQPQHF	TGTGCCAGCAACAACCCTCATCGGAGGGGCGAGTTGAGCCCCCCACGGAATCAGCCCCAGCATTTT
.	.	TRBJ1-1	TRBV4-3	14	CASSQESTALKAFF	TGCGCCAGCAGCCAAGAGTCGACAGCCCTGAAAGCTTTCTTT
.	TRBD2	TRBJ2-1	TRBV6-1	19	CASRRTGAGGIGSYNEQFF	TGTGCCAGCAGACGGACTGGAGCGGGAGGGATTGGGTCCTACAATGAGCAGTTCTTC
many	.	TRBJ2-1	TRBV12-3/TRBV12-4	13	CASSHPGNAEQFF	TGTGCCAGCAGTCACCCGGGAAACGCGGAGCAGTTCTTC
many	.	TRBJ2-2	TRBV5-1	14	CASSPRGDTGELFF	TGCGCCAGCAGCCCGAGGGGGGACACCGGGGAGCTGTTTTTT
.	.	TRBJ2-7	TRBV27	13	CASSSPSYFEQYF	TGTGCCAGCAGTTCCCCCTCATACTTCGAGCAGTACTTC
.	.	TRBJ2-3	TRBV12-3/TRBV12-4	15	CASSWPPEPTDTQYF	TGTGCCAGCAGTTGGCCTCCCGAACCCACAGATACGCAGTATTTT
.	.	TRBJ1-4	TRBV28	14	CASSLIGPNEKLFF	TGTGCCAGCAGTTTGATAGGGCCTAATGAAAAACTGTTTTTT
.	TRBD1	TRBJ2-5	TRBV27	15	CASSLDRQLQETQYF	TGTGCCAGCAGCCTGGACAGGCAGCTCCAAGAGACCCAGTACTTC
.	.	TRBJ1-1	TRBV30	11	CAWSVLKEAFF	TGTGCCTGGAGTGTTTTAAAGGAAGCTTTCTTT
.	.	TRBJ2-5	TRBV10-3	11	CAIRTGETQYF	TGTGCCATCAGGACAGGAGAGACCCAGTACTTC
.	.	TRBJ1-1	TRBV3-1	13	CASSQSSGLEAFF	TGTGCCAGCAGCCAATCAAGTGGCCTTGAAGCTTTCTTT
few	.	TRBJ2-1	TRBV20-1	15	CSAINYKGSYNEQFF	TGCAGTGCGATTAATTACAAGGGCTCCTACAATGAGCAGTTCTTC
.	TRBD1	TRBJ2-1	TRBV11-2	15	CASSPRTGSGNEQFF	TGTGCCAGCAGCCCCCGGACAGGGTCGGGGAATGAGCAGTTCTTC
.	.	TRBJ2-1	TRBV7-8	18	CASSLPVLGKSSYNEQFF	TGTGCCAGCAGCTTACCAGTACTAGGGAAAAGCTCCTACAATGAGCAGTTCTTC
.	.	TRBJ1-1	TRBV12-3/TRBV12-4	18	CASSPVPGMDRVNTEAFF	TGTGCCAGCAGTCCTGTCCCGGGGATGGATAGGGTAAACACTGAAGCTTTCTTT
.	TRBD1	TRBJ1-1	TRBV24-1	13	CATRTGGDTEAFF	TGTGCCACCAGGACAGGGGGCGATACTGAAGCTTTCTTT
few	.	TRBJ1-6	TRBV5-1	17	CASSPGSLRSYNSPLHF	TGCGCCAGCAGCCCGGGGTCATTACGCTCCTATAATTCACCCCTCCACTTT
few	TRBD1	TRBJ1-1	TRBV5-1	14	CASSIGQGGTEAFF	TGCGCCAGCAGCATTGGACAGGGGGGCACTGAAGCTTTCTTT
many	.	TRBJ1-3	TRBV4-3	15	CASSQDRGGGNTIYF	TGCGCCAGCAGCCAAGACAGGGGAGGGGGAAACACCATATATTTT
many	TRBD2	TRBJ2-1	TRBV7-2	16	CASSPGLAGPYNEQFF	TGTGCCAGCAGCCCAGGACTAGCGGGACCGTACAATGAGCAGTTCTTC
few	.	TRBJ1-1	TRBV20-1	14	CSASPLLKYTEAFF	TGCAGTGCTAGTCCCCTCCTTAAGTACACTGAAGCTTTCTTT
few	.	TRBJ2-1	TRBV7-9	15	CASSLEGINNNEQFF	TGTGCCAGCAGCTTAGAGGGCATCAACAACAATGAGCAGTTCTTC
.	.	TRBJ2-1	TRBV5-1	14	CASSLTGRLNEQFF	TGCGCCAGCAGCTTGACAGGGCGATTGAATGAGCAGTTCTTC
.	.	TRBJ2-6	TRBV7-2	16	CASSLTSVPGANVLTF	TGTGCCAGCAGCCTAACCTCCGTGCCCGGGGCCAACGTCCTGACTTTC
few	TRBD1	TRBJ1-2	TRBV27	14	CASSLDRGVGGYTF	TGTGCCAGCAGCCTCGACAGGGGAGTTGGAGGCTACACCTTC
.	TRBD2	TRBJ2-1	TRBV5-1	19	CASSLAINPGLAAYNEQFF	TGCGCCAGCAGCTTGGCTATAAACCCGGGACTAGCGGCATACAATGAGCAGTTCTTC
few	.	TRBJ1-2	TRBV11-3	13	CASSSRDTYGYTF	TGTGCCAGCAGCAGCCGGGACACCTATGGCTACACCTTC
few	.	TRBJ1-6	TRBV4-2	15	CASSQDQGGNSPLHF	TGTGCCAGCAGCCAAGATCAGGGTGGAAATTCACCCCTCCACTTT
few	TRBD1	TRBJ1-2	TRBV2	14	CASSGDRGSEGYTF	TGTGCCAGCAGTGGGGACAGGGGGTCAGAAGGCTACACCTTC
.	.	TRBJ2-1	TRBV2	13	CASSEGTANEQFF	TGTGCCAGCAGTGAAGGGACGGCCAATGAGCAGTTCTTC
few	.	TRBJ2-7	TRBV5-1	13	CASSLGGGGEQYF	TGCGCCAGCAGCTTGGGGGGGGGCGGCGAGCAGTACTTC